This T cell receptor (beta chain) was identified in a study of shared T cell receptors in the human thymus. This CDR3 has 16 residues. V was clipped by 1 base and J by 8 bases; unmatched bases: 6. Germline V lookup: CDR1 LGHNA, CDR2 YNFKEQ. Profiling relied on immunoSEQ multiplex PCR, and the TCRdb table lists in-frame clones only, not all of them. Altogether about 400,000 clones are present, around 93% being singletons, with the ten largest covering 0.015% to 0.02%. The source material was thymocytes. The sequence was collected from a human donor. V and J are TRBV4-2 and TRBJ2-1; 12 bases match TRBD2. CDR3 nucleotide sequence: TGTGCCAGCAGCCAAGGGGGACTAGCGGGCTATTATGAGCAGTTCTTC. Its translation is CASSQGGLAGYYEQFF.